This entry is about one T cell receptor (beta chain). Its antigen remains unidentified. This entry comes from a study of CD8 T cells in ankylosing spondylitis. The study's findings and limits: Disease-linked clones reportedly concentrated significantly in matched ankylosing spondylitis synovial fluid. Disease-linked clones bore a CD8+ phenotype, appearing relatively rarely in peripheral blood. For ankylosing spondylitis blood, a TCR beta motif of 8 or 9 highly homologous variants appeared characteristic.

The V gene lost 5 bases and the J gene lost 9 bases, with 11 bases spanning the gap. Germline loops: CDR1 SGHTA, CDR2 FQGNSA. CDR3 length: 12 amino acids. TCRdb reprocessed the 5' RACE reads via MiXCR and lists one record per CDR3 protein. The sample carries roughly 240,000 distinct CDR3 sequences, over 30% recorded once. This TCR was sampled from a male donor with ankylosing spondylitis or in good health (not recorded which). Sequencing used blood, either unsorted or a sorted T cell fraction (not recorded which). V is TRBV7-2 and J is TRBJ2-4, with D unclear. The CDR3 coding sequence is TGTGCCAGCAGCGTCAGCTACGTCATTCAGTACTTC. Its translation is CASSVSYVIQYF.